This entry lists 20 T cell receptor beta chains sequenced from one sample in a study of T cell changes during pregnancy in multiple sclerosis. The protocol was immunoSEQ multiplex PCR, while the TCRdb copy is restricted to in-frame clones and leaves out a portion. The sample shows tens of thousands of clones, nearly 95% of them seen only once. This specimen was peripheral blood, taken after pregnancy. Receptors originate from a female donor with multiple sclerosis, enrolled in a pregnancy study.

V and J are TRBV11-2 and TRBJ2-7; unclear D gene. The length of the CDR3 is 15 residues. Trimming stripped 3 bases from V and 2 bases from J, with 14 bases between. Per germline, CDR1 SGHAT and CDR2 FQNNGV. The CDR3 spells CASSFVLGPTYEQYF. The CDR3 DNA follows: TGTGCCAGCAGCTTTGTCCTGGGCCCAACCTACGAGCAGTACTTC.

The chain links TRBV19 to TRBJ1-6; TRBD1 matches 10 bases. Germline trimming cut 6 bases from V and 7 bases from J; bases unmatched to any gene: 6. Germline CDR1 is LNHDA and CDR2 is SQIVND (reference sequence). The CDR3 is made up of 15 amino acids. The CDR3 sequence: CASRDRGKSNSPLHF. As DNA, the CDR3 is TGTGCCAGTAGGGACAGGGGGAAGTCGAATTCACCCCTCCACTTT.

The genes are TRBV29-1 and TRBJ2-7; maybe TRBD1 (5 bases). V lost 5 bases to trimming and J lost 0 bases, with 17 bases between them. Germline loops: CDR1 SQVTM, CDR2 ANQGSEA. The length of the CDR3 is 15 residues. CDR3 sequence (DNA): TGCAGCGTTTTAAATACAGGAGTTAGCTCCTACGAGCAGTACTTC. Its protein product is CSVLNTGVSSYEQYF.

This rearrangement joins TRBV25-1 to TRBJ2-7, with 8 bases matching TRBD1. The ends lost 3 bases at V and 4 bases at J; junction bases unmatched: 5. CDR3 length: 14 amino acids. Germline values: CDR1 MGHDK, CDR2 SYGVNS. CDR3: CASSDLRTGYEQYF. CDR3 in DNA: TGTGCCAGCAGTGACTTAAGGACAGGGTACGAGCAGTACTTC.

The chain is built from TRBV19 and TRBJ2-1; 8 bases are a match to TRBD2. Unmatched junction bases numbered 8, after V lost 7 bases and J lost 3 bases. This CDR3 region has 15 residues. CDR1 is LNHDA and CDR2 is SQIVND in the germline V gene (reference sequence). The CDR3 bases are TGTGCCAGTAAAGAGTCCAGCGGGGGCTACAATGAGCAGTTCTTC. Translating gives CASKESSGGYNEQFF.

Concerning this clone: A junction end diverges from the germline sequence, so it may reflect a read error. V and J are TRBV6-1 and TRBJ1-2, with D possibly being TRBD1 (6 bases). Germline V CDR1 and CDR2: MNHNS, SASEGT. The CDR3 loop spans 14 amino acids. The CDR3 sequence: CASSDLHDRSENSF. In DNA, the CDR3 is TGTGCCAGCAGTGACCTCCACGACAGGTCGGAAAATTCCTTC.

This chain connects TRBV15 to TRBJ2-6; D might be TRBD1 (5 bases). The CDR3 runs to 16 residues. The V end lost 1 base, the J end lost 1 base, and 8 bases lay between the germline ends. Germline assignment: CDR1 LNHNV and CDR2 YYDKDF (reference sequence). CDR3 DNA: TGTGCCACCAGCAGAGGAAGGGGTTCTGGGGCCAACGTCCTGACTTTC. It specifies CATSRGRGSGANVLTF.

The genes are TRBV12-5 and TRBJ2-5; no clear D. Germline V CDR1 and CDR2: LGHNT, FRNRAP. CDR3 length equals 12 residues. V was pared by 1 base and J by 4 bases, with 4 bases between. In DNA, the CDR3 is TGTGCTAGTGGTTTGGGGGCAGAGACCCAGTACTTC. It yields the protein CASGLGAETQYF.

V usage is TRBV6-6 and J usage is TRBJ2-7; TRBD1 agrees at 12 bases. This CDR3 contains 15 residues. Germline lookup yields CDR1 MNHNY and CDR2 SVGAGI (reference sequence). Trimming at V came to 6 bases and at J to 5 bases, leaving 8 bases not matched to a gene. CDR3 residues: CASRPGTGGEDEQYF. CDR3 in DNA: TGTGCCAGCAGACCAGGGACAGGGGGCGAGGACGAGCAGTACTTC.

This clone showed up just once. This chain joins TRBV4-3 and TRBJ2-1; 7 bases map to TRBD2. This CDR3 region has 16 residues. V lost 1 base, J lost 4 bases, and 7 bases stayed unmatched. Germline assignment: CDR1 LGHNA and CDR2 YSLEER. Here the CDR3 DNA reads TGCGCCAGCAGCCAAGTGGGACTACAGCCTTACAATGAGCAGTTCTTC. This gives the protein CASSQVGLQPYNEQFF.

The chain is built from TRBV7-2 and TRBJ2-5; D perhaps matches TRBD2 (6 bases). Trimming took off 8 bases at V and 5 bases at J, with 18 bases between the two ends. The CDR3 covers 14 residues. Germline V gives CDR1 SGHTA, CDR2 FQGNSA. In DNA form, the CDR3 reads TGTGCCAGCTCAATTGGCCCCAGCGGGGAGACCCAGTACTTC. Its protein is CASSIGPSGETQYF.

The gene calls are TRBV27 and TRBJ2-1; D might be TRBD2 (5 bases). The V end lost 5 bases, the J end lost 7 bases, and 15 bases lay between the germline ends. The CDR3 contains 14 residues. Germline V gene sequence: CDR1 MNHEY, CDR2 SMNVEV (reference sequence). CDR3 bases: TGTGCCAGCAGTGCCGGAGGCCTTGAGAATGAGCAGTTCTTC. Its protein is CASSAGGLENEQFF.

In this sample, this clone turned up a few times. CDR3 protein: CASSPRGDREAFF. The DNA for the CDR3 is TGTGCCAGCAGCCCGCGTGGGGACAGGGAAGCTTTCTTT. The chain carries TRBV9 and TRBJ1-1; the match to TRBD1 covers 8 bases. Germline trimming cut 4 bases from V and 8 bases from J; bases unmatched to any gene: 7. CDR1 is SGDLS, CDR2 YYNGEE, per germline. CDR3 length: 13 residues.

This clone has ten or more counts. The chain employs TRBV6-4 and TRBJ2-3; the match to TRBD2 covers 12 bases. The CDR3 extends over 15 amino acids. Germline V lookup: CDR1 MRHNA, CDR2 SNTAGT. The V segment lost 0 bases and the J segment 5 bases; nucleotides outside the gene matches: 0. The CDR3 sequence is CASSDSTSGGDTQYF. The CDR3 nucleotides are TGTGCCAGCAGTGACTCGACTAGCGGGGGAGATACGCAGTATTTT.

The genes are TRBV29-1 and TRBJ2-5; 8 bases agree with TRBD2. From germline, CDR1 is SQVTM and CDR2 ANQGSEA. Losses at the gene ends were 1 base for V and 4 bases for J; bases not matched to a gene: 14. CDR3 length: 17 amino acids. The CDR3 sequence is CSVEGSGTSRPGETQYF. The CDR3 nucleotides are TGCAGCGTTGAAGGCTCCGGGACTAGTCGACCGGGAGAGACCCAGTACTTC.

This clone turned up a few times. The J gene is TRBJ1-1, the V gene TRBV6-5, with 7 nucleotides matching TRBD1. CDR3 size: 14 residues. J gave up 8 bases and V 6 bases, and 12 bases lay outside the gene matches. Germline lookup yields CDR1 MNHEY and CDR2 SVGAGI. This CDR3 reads CASRSNRGISEAFF. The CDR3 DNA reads TGTGCCAGCAGAAGCAACAGGGGAATCTCGGAAGCTTTCTTT.

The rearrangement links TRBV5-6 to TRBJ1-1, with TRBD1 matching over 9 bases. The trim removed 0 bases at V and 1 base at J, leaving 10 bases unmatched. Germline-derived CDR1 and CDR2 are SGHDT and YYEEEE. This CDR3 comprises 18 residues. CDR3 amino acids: CASSLDVRTGESNTEAFF. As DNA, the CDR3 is TGTGCCAGCAGCTTGGACGTTAGGACAGGGGAATCGAACACTGAAGCTTTCTTT.

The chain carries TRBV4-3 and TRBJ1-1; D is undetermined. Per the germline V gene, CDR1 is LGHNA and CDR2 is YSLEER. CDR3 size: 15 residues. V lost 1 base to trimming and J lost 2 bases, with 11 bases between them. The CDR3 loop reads CASSQVGGRNTEAFF. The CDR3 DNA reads TGCGCCAGCAGCCAAGTCGGTGGTCGAAACACTGAAGCTTTCTTT.

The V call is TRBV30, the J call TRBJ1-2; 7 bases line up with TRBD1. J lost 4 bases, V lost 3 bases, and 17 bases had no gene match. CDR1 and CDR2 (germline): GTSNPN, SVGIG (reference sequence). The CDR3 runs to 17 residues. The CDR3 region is CAWRRTQDRDVGYGYTF. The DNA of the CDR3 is TGTGCCTGGAGGCGAACCCAAGACAGGGACGTCGGCTATGGCTACACCTTC.

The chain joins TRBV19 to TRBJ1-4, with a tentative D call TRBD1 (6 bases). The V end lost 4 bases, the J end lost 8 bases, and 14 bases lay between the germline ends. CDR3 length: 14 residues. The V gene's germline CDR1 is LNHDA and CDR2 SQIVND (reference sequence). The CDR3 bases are TGTGCCAGTAGTACACAGACAGGCGGGGAAAAACTGTTTTTT. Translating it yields CASSTQTGGEKLFF.